These 32 T cell receptor beta chains came from one sample sequenced in a study of beta chain features in type 1 diabetes. The authors reverse transcribed all of the isolated RNA, so sequencing captured expressed TCRB transcripts. Libraries were prepared by immunoSEQ multiplex PCR; TCRdb keeps only in-frame clonotypes and omits some of them. The sample has about 180,000 clones, around 13% seen once. Specimen: central memory CD4+ T cells from blood. All receptors derive from a woman aged 18-29 years in good health.

Only a few counts were recorded for this clone. The chain carries TRBV7-2 and TRBJ2-1, with a possible D match to TRBD2 (6 bases). CDR1 and CDR2 (germline): SGHTA, FQGNSA. CDR3 length: 13 residues. Trimming took off 4 bases at V and 8 bases at J, with 12 bases between the two ends. The CDR3 region is CASSSTRLDEQFF. CDR3 in DNA: TGTGCCAGCAGCTCCACGCGACTAGATGAGCAGTTCTTC.

This clone came up a few times. This chain links TRBV7-2 with TRBJ2-4; 9 bases agree with TRBD2. V was pared by 0 bases and J by 9 bases, with 3 bases of the junction left unmatched. CDR1 SGHTA and CDR2 FQGNSA come from the germline V gene. CDR3 length: 14 amino acids. The CDR3 DNA reads as TGTGCCAGCAGCTTAGCACTAGCGGGTAGCATTCAGTACTTC. Protein product: CASSLALAGSIQYF.

This clone was seen a handful of times. This sample also contains other DNA sequences that code for the same CDR3. The gene calls are TRBV7-9 and TRBJ2-7; weak D call: TRBD1 (5 bases). The CDR3 extends over 12 amino acids. Germline V gives CDR1 SEHNR, CDR2 FQNEAQ (reference sequence). Trimming removed 5 bases at V and 4 bases at J, with 9 bases between. The CDR3 DNA sequence: TGTGCCAGCAGCCTGCAGGGTTACGAGCAGTACTTC. Translated, it gives CASSLQGYEQYF.

This clone was found a few times. The rearrangement joins TRBV4-2 to TRBJ1-2; 8 nucleotides agree with TRBD1. This CDR3 is 15 amino acids long. Germline V lookup: CDR1 LGHNA, CDR2 YNFKEQ. V gave up 6 bases and J gave up 2 bases; unmatched junction bases: 8. The CDR3 DNA follows: TGTGCCAGCAGTTCCGCCGCAGGGGGCAACTATGGCTACACCTTC. Translating it yields CASSSAAGGNYGYTF.

A few counts support this clone. The CDR3 nucleotides read TGTGCCAGCAACAGGGGGGGTGGCACTGAAGCTTTCTTT. It codes for CASNRGGGTEAFF. This chain connects TRBV27 to TRBJ1-1; 8 bases line up with TRBD1. Per germline, CDR1 MNHEY and CDR2 SMNVEV (reference sequence). V shed 7 bases, J shed 4 bases, and the junction held 5 bases outside the gene matches. CDR3 length: 13 residues.

This clone was counted between two and nine times. V and J are TRBV5-1 and TRBJ2-4; TRBD1 matches at 7 bases. With 3 bases clipped from V and 2 bases from J, the junction kept 11 bases outside the gene matches. Germline V gene data show CDR1 as SGHRS and CDR2 as YFSETQ. The CDR3 contains 17 residues. CDR3 DNA sequence: TGCGCCAGCAGCTCCCCTGAGACAGGGACCTCCAAAAACATTCAGTACTTC. Translated: CASSSPETGTSKNIQYF.

This clone was counted many times. V and J are TRBV18 and TRBJ1-3; 9 bases agree with TRBD1. The CDR3 spans 17 residues. Trimming at V came to 4 bases and at J to 1 base, leaving 8 bases not matched to a gene. CDR1 KGHSH and CDR2 LQKENI come from the germline V gene. CDR3 DNA: TGTGCCAGCTCACACGACCCGGGACAGGGATCTGGAAACACCATATATTTT. Amino acid sequence: CASSHDPGQGSGNTIYF.

The chain recombines TRBV9 with TRBJ2-5, with 8 bases that match TRBD2. From germline, CDR1 is SGDLS and CDR2 YYNGEE. V shed 4 bases, J shed 7 bases, and the junction held 12 bases outside the gene matches. The CDR3 has 15 residues. The CDR3 bases are TGTGCCAGCAGCAAGACGGGACTAGTAAGCGGGACCCAGTACTTC. This translates into CASSKTGLVSGTQYF.

The chain links TRBV4-1 to TRBJ2-7, with D hard to call. V was cut by 1 base and J by 6 bases, with 7 bases left in between. The CDR3 sequence is 12 residues long. Germline CDR1 and CDR2: MGHRA and YSYEKL. The CDR3 region is CASSQVFGEQYF. The CDR3, as DNA: TGCGCCAGCAGCCAAGTGTTCGGCGAGCAGTACTTC.

This sequence joins TRBV7-9 and TRBJ1-2, with D uncertain. This CDR3 has 14 residues. Trimming pared 1 base from V and 1 base from J, leaving 7 bases between. CDR1 is SEHNR and CDR2 is FQNEAQ in the germline V gene (reference sequence). The CDR3 nucleotides are TGTGCCAGCAGCTTAGATCTTAGTAACTATGGCTACACCTTC. Protein: CASSLDLSNYGYTF.

This clone has a count of ten or more. V and J are TRBV27 and TRBJ2-7, with D hard to call. The length of the CDR3 is 15 residues. The ends were cut back, 6 bases at V and 0 bases at J, with 15 bases in the middle. The germline V gene encodes CDR1 MNHEY and CDR2 SMNVEV (reference sequence). CDR3 in amino acids: CASRTRGAASYEQYF. The CDR3 nucleotides are TGTGCCAGCAGGACCCGTGGTGCGGCCTCCTACGAGCAGTACTTC.

This clone was counted a few times. The chain links TRBV21-1 to TRBJ1-4; the table's D call, TRBD1, has no DNA check behind it. TRBV21-1 counts as a pseudogene. This CDR3 has 14 residues. The CDR3 DNA reads as TGTGCCAGCAGCACCCGGACAGTTAATGAAAAACTGTTTTTT. This sequence encodes CASSTRTVNEKLFF.

This clone was picked up a small number of times. This chain links TRBV29-1 with TRBJ2-3, with 11 positions matching TRBD2. V dropped 4 bases and J dropped 1; count of bases not matched to a gene: 1. CDR1 and CDR2 (germline): SQVTM, ANQGSEA. The CDR3 runs 14 residues. The CDR3 nucleotides are TGCAGCGTTGCTAGCGGGAGGCGCACAGATACGCAGTATTTT. Amino acids: CSVASGRRTDTQYF.

The chain recombines TRBV19 with TRBJ1-2, with D possibly TRBD1 on 6 matching bases. V lost 10 bases to trimming and J lost 8 bases, with 14 bases between them. The CDR3 has 11 residues. Per germline, CDR1 LNHDA and CDR2 SQIVND (reference sequence). The CDR3 region is CAISDRRGYTF. The CDR3 nucleotides are TGTGCCATCTCGGACAGACGCGGCTACACCTTC. The entire variable domain, with the rest obtained from reference TRBV19 and TRBJ1-2, is as follows: DGGITQSPKYLFRKEGQNVTLSCEQNLNHDAMYWYRQDPGQGLRLIYYSQIVNDFQKGDIAEGYSVSREKKESFPLTVTSAQKNPTAFYLCAISDRRGYTFGSGTRLTVV.

The chain combines TRBV10-1 with TRBJ2-3, with 7 bases fitting TRBD2. V trimming: 0 bases; J trimming: 4 bases; junction bases outside the gene matches: 1. CDR1 WNHNN and CDR2 SYGVQD come from the germline V gene (reference sequence). The CDR3 covers 14 residues. The CDR3 loop reads CASSESRGADTQYF. The CDR3 nucleotides are TGCGCCAGCAGTGAGTCTCGGGGGGCAGATACGCAGTATTTT.

V usage is TRBV5-1 and J usage is TRBJ2-3, with D possibly TRBD2 on 6 matching bases. Trimming shortened V by 1 base and J by 3 bases, and 15 bases separated the two germline ends. Germline values: CDR1 SGHRS, CDR2 YFSETQ. This CDR3 is built from 16 residues. The CDR3 region has the DNA TGCGCCAGCAGCTTGAATCCGGGAGCCGGGACAGATACGCAGTATTTT. As protein: CASSLNPGAGTDTQYF.

This sequence joins TRBV7-2 and TRBJ1-1; D call uncertain. This CDR3 is 15 amino acids long. Trimming removed 5 bases from V and 0 bases from J, with 13 bases in between. Germline-derived CDR1 and CDR2 are SGHTA and FQGNSA. CDR3 in DNA: TGTGCCAGCAGCGTAACAGAATATATGAACACTGAAGCTTTCTTT. It encodes CASSVTEYMNTEAFF.

A few counts support this clone. V usage is TRBV4-2 and J usage is TRBJ1-3; D remains unclear. Trimming cost V 1 base and J 0 bases, with 10 bases left between them. Germline CDR1 reads LGHNA; CDR2 reads YNFKEQ. This CDR3 has 16 residues. The CDR3 sequence is CASSQAETNSGNTIYF. In nucleotides, the CDR3 is TGTGCCAGCAGCCAAGCGGAGACGAACTCTGGAAACACCATATATTTT.

Only a few counts were recorded for this clone. This chain connects TRBV5-4 to TRBJ2-7, with 10 nucleotides matching TRBD2. The ends lost 4 bases at V and 3 bases at J; junction bases unmatched: 4. The CDR3 is made up of 14 amino acids. Germline V gene sequence: CDR1 SGHNT, CDR2 YYREEE (reference sequence). The CDR3 nucleotides read TGTGCCAGCAGCACCGAGCGGGAGGGCTACGAGCAGTACTTC. Translating gives CASSTEREGYEQYF.

V and J are TRBV7-9 and TRBJ1-5, with 7 bases aligning to TRBD1. The germline V gene encodes CDR1 SEHNR and CDR2 FQNEAQ (reference sequence). V lost 3 bases and J lost 4; bases outside the gene matches: 6. The CDR3 consists of 15 residues. In DNA form, the CDR3 reads TGTGCCAGCAGCTTGGGACAGTTACCGAATCAGCCCCAGCATTTT. It is translated as CASSLGQLPNQPQHF.

This clone has a handful of counts. The rearrangement joins TRBV28 to TRBJ2-6, with D perhaps TRBD1 (5 bases). Germline-derived CDR1 and CDR2 are MDHEN and SYDVKM. V lost 7 bases and J lost 2, with 15 bases in between. This CDR3 is 16 amino acids long. CDR3 in DNA: TGTGCCAGCAAATCCCCCGACAGAACTGGGGCCAACGTCCTGACTTTC. It specifies CASKSPDRTGANVLTF.

This clone has just a few counts. V gene TRBV5-6 combines with J gene TRBJ1-4, with D uncertain. The V end lost 4 bases, the J end lost 10 bases, and 14 bases lay between the germline ends. In germline, CDR1 is SGHDT, CDR2 YYEEEE. There are 13 residues in the CDR3. CDR3 amino acids: CASSIFLLGKLFF. In nucleotides, the CDR3 is TGTGCCAGCAGCATTTTCCTACTCGGAAAACTGTTTTTT.

This chain connects TRBV9 to TRBJ2-1, with D perhaps matching TRBD1 (5 bases). The CDR3 has 13 amino acids. V gave up 3 bases and J gave up 4 bases, with 8 bases separating them. Germline assignment: CDR1 SGDLS and CDR2 YYNGEE. CDR3: CASSGQLYNEQFF. CDR3 nucleotides: TGTGCCAGCAGCGGACAGCTATACAATGAGCAGTTCTTC. Variable domain in full (rest from reference TRBV9 and TRBJ2-1): DSGVTQTPKHLITATGQRVTLRCSPRSGDLSVYWYQQSLDQGLQFLIQYYNGEERAKGNILERFSAQQFPDLHSELNLSSLELGDSALYFCASSGQLYNEQFFGPGTRLTVL.

CDR3 protein: CASSYSWTANTEAFF. The CDR3 DNA reads TGTGCCAGCAGTTACTCCTGGACAGCGAACACTGAAGCTTTCTTT. The chain carries TRBV6-5 and TRBJ1-1; possible D gene TRBD1, 6 bases. The germline CDR1 and CDR2 sequences are MNHEY and SVGAGI. V lost 0 bases and J lost 1, with 9 bases in between. CDR3 length equals 15 residues.

The chain employs TRBV4-1 and TRBJ2-2; 14 nucleotides match TRBD2. The CDR3 sequence is 18 residues long. Germline-derived CDR1 and CDR2 are MGHRA and YSYEKL. V was pared by 4 bases and J by 3 bases, with 7 bases of the junction left unmatched. CDR3: CASSPGTSGRRYTGELFF. In DNA form, the CDR3 reads TGCGCCAGCAGCCCTGGGACTAGCGGGAGAAGGTACACCGGGGAGCTGTTTTTT.

This clone has more than one count but fewer than ten. The chain uses TRBV9 and TRBJ1-1; D gene unclear. The V end lost 3 bases, the J end lost 4 bases, and 10 bases lay between the germline ends. This CDR3 is 13 amino acids long. CDR1 SGDLS and CDR2 YYNGEE come from the germline V gene. Here the CDR3 reads CASSGAEGTEAFF. The CDR3 DNA is TGTGCCAGCAGCGGGGCTGAGGGCACTGAAGCTTTCTTT.

This clone was detected a few times. The chain employs TRBV9 and TRBJ2-5, with a weak D call TRBD2 (6 bases). With 4 bases removed from V and 4 bases from J, the gap between germline ends came to 17 bases. The CDR3 is made up of 15 amino acids. The germline CDR1 and CDR2 sequences are SGDLS and YYNGEE. The chain's CDR3 is CASSPGDSIRETQYF. CDR3 coding DNA: TGTGCCAGCAGCCCGGGAGACTCCATCAGAGAGACCCAGTACTTC.

This clone was seen a few times. This chain links TRBV28 with TRBJ2-4, with D uncertain. The germline CDR1 and CDR2 sequences are MDHEN and SYDVKM. This CDR3 is 14 amino acids long. The V end lost 6 bases, the J end lost 1 base, and 10 bases lay between the germline ends. The DNA of the CDR3 is TGTGCCAGCAGGAGGTTTGGGGCCAAAAACATTCAGTACTTC. This sequence encodes CASRRFGAKNIQYF.

The table lists this clone with a few counts. This chain links TRBV30 with TRBJ1-5; tentatively, D is TRBD1 (5 bases). This CDR3 region has 16 residues. Trimming removed 7 bases at V and 0 bases at J, with 19 bases between. CDR1 and CDR2 from the germline V gene are GTSNPN and SVGIG (reference sequence). The CDR3 spells CAYRTSPSYSNQPQHF. The DNA for the CDR3 is TGTGCCTATCGGACATCGCCTTCCTATAGCAATCAGCCCCAGCATTTT.

This clone was counted many times. This chain uses TRBV28 with TRBJ2-1, with a tentative D call TRBD1 (6 bases). Trimming took 3 bases from V and 4 from J, leaving 10 bases between them. The V gene's germline CDR1 is MDHEN and CDR2 SYDVKM. The CDR3 totals 14 residues. The chain's CDR3 is CASSFNTGYNEQFF. CDR3 in DNA: TGTGCCAGCAGTTTCAATACAGGGTACAATGAGCAGTTCTTC.

This clone was found a few times. The chain recombines TRBV29-1 with TRBJ1-4; 9 positions agree with TRBD1. Germline V gives CDR1 SQVTM, CDR2 ANQGSEA. After removal of 7 bases from V and 3 bases from J, the junction contained 6 bases not matched to a gene. The CDR3 is 14 amino acids. The DNA for the CDR3 is TGCAGCGCCGGACAGGGGAGCGCTAATGAAAAACTGTTTTTT. This translates into CSAGQGSANEKLFF.

This clone was detected only a few times. The chain links TRBV5-1 to TRBJ2-1; tentatively, D is TRBD1 (5 bases). CDR3 length equals 16 residues. V lost 0 bases to trimming and J lost 5 bases, with 15 bases between them. Germline assignment: CDR1 SGHRS and CDR2 YFSETQ. CDR3 in DNA: TGCGCCAGCAGCTTGGACGCGGCCAGGGATCACAATGAGCAGTTCTTC. This codes for CASSLDAARDHNEQFF.